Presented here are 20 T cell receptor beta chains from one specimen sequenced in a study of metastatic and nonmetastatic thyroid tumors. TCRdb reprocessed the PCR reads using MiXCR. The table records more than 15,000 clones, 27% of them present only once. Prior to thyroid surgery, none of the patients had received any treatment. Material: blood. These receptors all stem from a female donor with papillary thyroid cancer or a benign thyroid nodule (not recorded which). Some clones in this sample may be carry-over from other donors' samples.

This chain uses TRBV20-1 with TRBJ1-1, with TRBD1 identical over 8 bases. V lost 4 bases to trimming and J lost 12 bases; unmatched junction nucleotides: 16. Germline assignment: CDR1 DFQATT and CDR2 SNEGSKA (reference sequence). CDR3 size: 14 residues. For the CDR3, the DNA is TGCAGTGCTACCACAGGTAGGACAGGGCCGCTCCCTTTCTTT. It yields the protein CSATTGRTGPLPFF.

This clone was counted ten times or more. As DNA, the CDR3 is TGCGCCAGCAGCCCCGAAGCGGGAGGGTCCTTATACGAGCAGTACTTC. It specifies CASSPEAGGSLYEQYF. The chain combines TRBV5-1 with TRBJ2-7; 10 bases are a match to TRBD2. The CDR3 runs 16 residues. V dropped 4 bases and J dropped 4; count of bases not matched to a gene: 11. Germline V CDR1 and CDR2: SGHRS, YFSETQ.

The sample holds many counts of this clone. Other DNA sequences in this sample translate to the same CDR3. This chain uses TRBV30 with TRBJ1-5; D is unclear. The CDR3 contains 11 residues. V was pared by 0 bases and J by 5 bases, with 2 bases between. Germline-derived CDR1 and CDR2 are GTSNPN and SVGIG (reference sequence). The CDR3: CAWSVHQPQHF. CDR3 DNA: TGTGCCTGGAGTGTACATCAGCCCCAGCATTTT. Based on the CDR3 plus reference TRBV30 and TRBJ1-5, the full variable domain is SQTIHQWPATLVQPVGSPLSLECTVEGTSNPNLYWYRQAAGRGLQLLFYSVGIGQISSEVPQNLSASRPQDRQFILSSKKLLLSDSGFYLCAWSVHQPQHFGDGTRLSIL.

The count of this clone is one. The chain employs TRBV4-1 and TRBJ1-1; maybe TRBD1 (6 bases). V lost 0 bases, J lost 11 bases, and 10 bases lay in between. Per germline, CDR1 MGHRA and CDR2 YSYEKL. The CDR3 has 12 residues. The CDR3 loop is CASSQEGGWAFF. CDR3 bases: TGCGCCAGCAGCCAAGAAGGGGGGTGGGCTTTCTTT.

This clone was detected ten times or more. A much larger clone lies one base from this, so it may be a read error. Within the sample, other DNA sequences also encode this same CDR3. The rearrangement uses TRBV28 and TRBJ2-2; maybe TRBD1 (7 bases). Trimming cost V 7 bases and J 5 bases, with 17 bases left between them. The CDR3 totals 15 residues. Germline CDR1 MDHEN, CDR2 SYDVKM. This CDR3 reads CASTFRGAGTGELFF. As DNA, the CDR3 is TGTGCCAGCACCTTCAGGGGGGCCGGTACCGGGGAGCTGTTTTTT. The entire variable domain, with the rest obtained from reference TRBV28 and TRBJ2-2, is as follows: DVKVTQSSRYLVKRTGEKVFLECVQDMDHENMFWYRQDPGLGLRLIYFSYDVKMKEKGDIPEGYSVSREKKERFSLILESASTNQTSMYLCASTFRGAGTGELFFGEGSRLTVL.

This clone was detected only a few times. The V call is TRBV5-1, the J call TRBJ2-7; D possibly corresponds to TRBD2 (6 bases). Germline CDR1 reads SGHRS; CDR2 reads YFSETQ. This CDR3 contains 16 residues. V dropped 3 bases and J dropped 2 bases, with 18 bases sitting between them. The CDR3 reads CASSSGPGLGTYEQYF. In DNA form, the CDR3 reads TGCGCCAGCAGCTCAGGACCGGGACTGGGAACCTACGAGCAGTACTTC.

CDR3 nucleotides: TGCAGTGCTAGACGACCTAGGGGATGGGAGCAGTACTTC. Protein product: CSARRPRGWEQYF. V usage is TRBV20-1 and J usage is TRBJ2-7; TRBD1 might be the D (5 bases). The CDR3 has 13 amino acids. The germline V gene has CDR1 DFQATT and CDR2 SNEGSKA (reference sequence). The V and J ends lost 2 bases and 7 bases respectively, with 15 bases between them.

CDR3 bases: TGTGCCAGCAGTGGACCTGGTGGCAATCAGCCCCAGCATTTT. This translates into CASSGPGGNQPQHF. The genes are TRBV6-1 and TRBJ1-5; D not resolved. CDR1 is MNHNS and CDR2 is SASEGT in the germline V gene. The V and J ends lost 4 bases and 2 bases respectively, with 9 bases between them. This CDR3 region has 14 residues.

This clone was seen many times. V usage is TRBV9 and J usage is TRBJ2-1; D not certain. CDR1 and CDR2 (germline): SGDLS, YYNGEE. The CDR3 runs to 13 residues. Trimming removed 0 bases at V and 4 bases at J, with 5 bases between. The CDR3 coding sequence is TGTGCCAGCAGCGTAGGAGATTACAATGAGCAGTTCTTC. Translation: CASSVGDYNEQFF. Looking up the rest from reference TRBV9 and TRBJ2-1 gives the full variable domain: DSGVTQTPKHLITATGQRVTLRCSPRSGDLSVYWYQQSLDQGLQFLIQYYNGEERAKGNILERFSAQQFPDLHSELNLSSLELGDSALYFCASSVGDYNEQFFGPGTRLTVL.

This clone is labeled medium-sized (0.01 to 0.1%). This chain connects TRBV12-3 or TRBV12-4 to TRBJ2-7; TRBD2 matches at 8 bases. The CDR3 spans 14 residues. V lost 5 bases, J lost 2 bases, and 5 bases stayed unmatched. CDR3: CASSPSGRPYEQYF. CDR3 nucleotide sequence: TGTGCCAGCAGTCCAAGCGGGAGACCCTACGAGCAGTACTTC.

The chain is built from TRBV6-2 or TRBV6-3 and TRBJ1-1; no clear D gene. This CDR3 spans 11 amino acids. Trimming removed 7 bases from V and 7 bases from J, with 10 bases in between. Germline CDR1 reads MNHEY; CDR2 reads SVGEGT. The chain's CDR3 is CASKIGFEAFF. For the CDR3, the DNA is TGTGCCAGCAAAATAGGGTTTGAAGCTTTCTTT.

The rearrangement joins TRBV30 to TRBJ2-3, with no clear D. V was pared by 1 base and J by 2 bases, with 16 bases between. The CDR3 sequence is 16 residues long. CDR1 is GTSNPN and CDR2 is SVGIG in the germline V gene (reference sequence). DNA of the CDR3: TGTGCCTGGAGTGCCTCGGAGAGCTGGAACACAGATACGCAGTATTTT. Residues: CAWSASESWNTDTQYF.

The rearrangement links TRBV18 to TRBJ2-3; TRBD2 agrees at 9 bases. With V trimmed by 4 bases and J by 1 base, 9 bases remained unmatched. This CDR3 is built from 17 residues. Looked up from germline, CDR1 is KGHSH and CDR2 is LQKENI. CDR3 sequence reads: CASSLNLIAGGTDTQYF. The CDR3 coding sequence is TGTGCCAGCTCACTTAACCTCATAGCGGGAGGCACAGATACGCAGTATTTT. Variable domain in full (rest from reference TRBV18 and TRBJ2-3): NAGVMQNPRHLVRRRGQEARLRCSPMKGHSHVYWYRQLPEEGLKFMVYLQKENIIDESGMPKERFSAEFPKEGPSILRIQQVVRGDSAAYFCASSLNLIAGGTDTQYFGPGTRLTVL.

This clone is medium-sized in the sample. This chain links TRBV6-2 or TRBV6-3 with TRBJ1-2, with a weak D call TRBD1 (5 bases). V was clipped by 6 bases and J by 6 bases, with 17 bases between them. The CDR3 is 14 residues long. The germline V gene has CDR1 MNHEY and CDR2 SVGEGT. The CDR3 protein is CASRVTGGPNGYTF. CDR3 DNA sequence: TGTGCCAGCAGGGTAACGGGGGGACCCAATGGCTACACCTTC.

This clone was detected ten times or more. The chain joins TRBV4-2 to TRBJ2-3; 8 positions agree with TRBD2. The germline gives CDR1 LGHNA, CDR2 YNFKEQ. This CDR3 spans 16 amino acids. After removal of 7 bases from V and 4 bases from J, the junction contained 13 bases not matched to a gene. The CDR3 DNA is TGTGCCAGCAATTCTGTAGCGGGACCTAGCGCAGATACGCAGTATTTT. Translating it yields CASNSVAGPSADTQYF.

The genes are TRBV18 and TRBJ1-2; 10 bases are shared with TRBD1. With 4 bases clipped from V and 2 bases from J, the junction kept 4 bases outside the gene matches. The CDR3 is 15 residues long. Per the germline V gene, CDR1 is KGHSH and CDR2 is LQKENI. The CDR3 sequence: CASSQGQGPNYGYTF. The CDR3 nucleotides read TGTGCCAGCTCACAGGGACAGGGGCCCAACTATGGCTACACCTTC.

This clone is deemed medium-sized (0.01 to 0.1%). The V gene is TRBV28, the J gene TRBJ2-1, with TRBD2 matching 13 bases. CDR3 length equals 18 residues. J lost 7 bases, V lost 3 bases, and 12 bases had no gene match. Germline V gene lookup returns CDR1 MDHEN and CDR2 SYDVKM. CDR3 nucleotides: TGTGCCAGCAGTTTGGAACTAGCGGGAGGGCCGGGCGTAAATGAGCAGTTCTTC. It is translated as CASSLELAGGPGVNEQFF.

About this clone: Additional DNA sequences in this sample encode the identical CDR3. The CDR3 bases are TGTGCCACCTCTTACGGGACAGGGACATTCAATGAGCAGTTCTTC. As protein: CATSYGTGTFNEQFF. V usage is TRBV24-1 and J usage is TRBJ2-1; 9 positions match TRBD1. CDR3 length equals 15 residues. V lost 9 bases and J lost 6; bases outside the gene matches: 11. The germline gives CDR1 KGHDR, CDR2 SFDVKD.

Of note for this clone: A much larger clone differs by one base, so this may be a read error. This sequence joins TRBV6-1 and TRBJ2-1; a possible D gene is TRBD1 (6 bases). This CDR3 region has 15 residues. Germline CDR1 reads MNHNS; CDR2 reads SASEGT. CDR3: CASGTSISSCNEQFF. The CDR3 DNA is TGTGCCAGCGGGACAAGCATTAGCTCCTGCAATGAGCAGTTCTTC.

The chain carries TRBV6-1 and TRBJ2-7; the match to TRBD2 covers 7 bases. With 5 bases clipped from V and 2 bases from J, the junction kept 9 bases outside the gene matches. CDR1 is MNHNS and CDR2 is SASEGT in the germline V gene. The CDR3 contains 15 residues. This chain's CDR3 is CASSHTSDNTYEQYF. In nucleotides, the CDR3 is TGTGCCAGCAGTCATACTAGCGACAACACCTACGAGCAGTACTTC.